The 20 T cell receptor beta chains listed next were all sequenced from one sample in a study of T cells in Graves' hyperthyroidism and ophthalmopathy. TCR beta CDR3 region amplification was performed from RNA transcripts. The HTBI primer set was used in a first-round RT-PCR of the TCR CDR3. TCRdb fed the multiplex PCR reads into MiXCR, producing one record per CDR3 protein. This sample has about 540,000 distinct CDR3 sequences; approximately 44% occur once, and the top ten carry 8.2%. The sequencing input was peripheral blood or thyroid tissue (not recorded which). All receptors come from a woman aged 18-30 years with Graves' hyperthyroidism.

This chain connects TRBV7-8 to TRBJ1-5; D might be TRBD1 (5 bases). CDR1 and CDR2 from the germline V gene are SGHVS and FQNEAQ. The CDR3 has 16 amino acids. The V and J ends lost 1 base and 4 bases respectively, with 14 bases between them. This chain's CDR3 is CASSLVIGAKNQPQHF. The CDR3 coding sequence is TGTGCCAGCAGCTTAGTGATAGGGGCAAAAAATCAGCCCCAGCATTTT.

The rearrangement uses TRBV5-4 and TRBJ2-2; D unclear. The ends were cut back, 4 bases at V and 8 bases at J, with 9 bases in the middle. The CDR3 extends over 12 amino acids. Germline CDR1 is SGHNT and CDR2 is YYREEE (reference sequence). This CDR3 reads CASSPDSGELFF. The CDR3 nucleotides read TGTGCCAGCAGCCCGGATTCGGGGGAGCTGTTTTTT.

This chain connects TRBV20-1 to TRBJ2-7; 8 bases line up with TRBD1. V dropped 3 bases and J dropped 2; count of bases not matched to a gene: 6. The germline V gene has CDR1 DFQATT and CDR2 SNEGSKA (reference sequence). The CDR3 spans 14 residues. Written as DNA, the CDR3 is TGCAGTGCTAGGGAGGGACAGGAGACCTACGAGCAGTACTTC. Protein sequence: CSAREGQETYEQYF.

This clonotype was seen ten or more times. CDR3 DNA: TGCAGCGTAGCGGACAGGGGGCGAGAGACCCAGTACTTC. Protein product: CSVADRGRETQYF. The J gene is TRBJ2-5, the V gene TRBV29-1, with TRBD1 matching 11 bases. Germline lookup yields CDR1 SQVTM and CDR2 ANQGSEA. CDR3 length equals 13 residues. V lost 6 bases to trimming and J lost 4 bases; unmatched junction nucleotides: 4.

This chain connects TRBV7-2 to TRBJ1-1; D is perhaps TRBD1 (5 bases). Trimming took off 5 bases at V and 4 bases at J, with 17 bases between the two ends. CDR3 size: 15 residues. The V gene's germline CDR1 is SGHTA and CDR2 FQGNSA. For the CDR3, the DNA is TGTGCCAGCAGCCAAGTTCTCAAGGGGATCACTGAAGCTTTCTTT. Translation: CASSQVLKGITEAFF. Full variable domain (outside the CDR3, taken from reference TRBV7-2 and TRBJ1-1): GAGVSQSPSNKVTEKGKDVELRCDPISGHTALYWYRQSLGQGLEFLIYFQGNSAPDKSGLPSDRFSAERTGGSVSTLTIQRTQQEDSAVYLCASSQVLKGITEAFFGQGTRLTVV.

The gene calls are TRBV7-2 and TRBJ2-7; 11 bases are a match to TRBD1. V lost 2 bases and J lost 7; bases outside the gene matches: 4. Germline CDR1 SGHTA, CDR2 FQGNSA. This CDR3 contains 14 residues. The CDR3 region is CASSLWTGGEEQYF. The CDR3 bases are TGTGCCAGCAGCTTATGGACAGGGGGCGAAGAGCAGTACTTC.

The chain has TRBV6-5 and TRBJ2-7, with D possibly TRBD2 on 5 matching bases. This CDR3 is 12 amino acids long. Trimming removed 5 bases from V and 4 bases from J, with 9 bases in between. CDR1 is MNHEY, CDR2 SVGAGI, per germline. The CDR3 nucleotides read TGTGCCAGCAGTGAAGAGGGTTACGAGCAGTACTTC. Encoded protein: CASSEEGYEQYF.

About this clonotype: The CDR3 does not close with the conserved phenylalanine or tryptophan, likely indicating a read error. Because the CDR3's place on the DNA is in doubt, the DNA is left out and the CDR3 is given as listed by TCRdb. The CDR3 loop reads CATSYLGV. The rearrangement uses TRBV15 and TRBJ2-6. The germline CDR1 and CDR2 sequences are LNHNV and YYDKDF (reference sequence). The CDR3 has 8 residues if both end residues are counted.

V and J are TRBV7-3 and TRBJ1-2; 8 positions agree with TRBD1. This CDR3 contains 14 residues. V trimming: 2 bases; J trimming: 8 bases; junction bases outside the gene matches: 7. CDR1 SGHTA and CDR2 FQGTGA come from the germline V gene. CDR3: CASSLSDRAYGYTF. The CDR3 DNA is TGTGCCAGCAGCTTATCGGACAGGGCGTACGGCTACACCTTC.

This clonotype came up once. This CDR3 is CSLGTGVNYGYTF. The CDR3 region has the DNA TGCAGCTTGGGGACAGGGGTTAACTATGGCTACACCTTC. The chain employs TRBV29-1 and TRBJ1-2; TRBD1 aligns across 10 bases. Germline CDR1 SQVTM, CDR2 ANQGSEA. Losses at the gene ends were 8 bases for V and 1 base for J; bases not matched to a gene: 4. This CDR3 spans 13 amino acids.

This clonotype was seen once. CDR3 in amino acids: CASSGTSGSLGGELFF. CDR3 DNA sequence: TGTGCCAGCAGCGGGACTAGCGGGAGTCTCGGCGGGGAGCTGTTTTTT. The chain links TRBV7-2 to TRBJ2-2, with 14 bases matching TRBD2. In germline, CDR1 is SGHTA, CDR2 FQGNSA. This CDR3 comprises 16 residues. Trimming removed 5 bases from V and 7 bases from J; junction bases left unmatched: 6.

This clonotype has only one observation. V is TRBV10-3 and J is TRBJ1-1, with a tentative D call TRBD1 (5 bases). Trimming left V 3 bases short and J 10 bases short, with 9 bases between. This CDR3 comprises 11 residues. Per germline, CDR1 ENHRY and CDR2 SYGVKD. CDR3 DNA sequence: TGTGCCATCAGTGACGGGGACCTAGCTTTCTTT. Translation gives CAISDGDLAFF.

V usage is TRBV29-1 and J usage is TRBJ2-6, with TRBD1 matching over 10 bases. J gave up 0 bases and V 0 bases, and 14 bases lay outside the gene matches. Germline V CDR1 and CDR2: SQVTM, ANQGSEA. There are 21 residues in the CDR3. The CDR3 DNA follows: TGCAGCGTTGAAGAATGGGGAACGACAGGGGGCCAACACTCTGGGGCCAACGTCCTGACTTTC. Encoded protein: CSVEEWGTTGGQHSGANVLTF.

This chain links TRBV2 with TRBJ2-7; 10 nucleotides agree with TRBD1. Looked up from germline, CDR1 is SNHLY and CDR2 is FYNNEI. This CDR3 has 14 residues. V trimming: 4 bases; J trimming: 3 bases; junction bases outside the gene matches: 3. CDR3 sequence: CASSVGQGYYEQYF. CDR3 DNA: TGTGCCAGCAGTGTGGGACAGGGGTACTACGAGCAGTACTTC.

This chain uses TRBV10-3 with TRBJ1-1, with D perhaps TRBD1 (6 bases). CDR1 and CDR2 from the germline V gene are ENHRY and SYGVKD. The CDR3 consists of 13 residues. V was cut by 4 bases and J by 7 bases, with 13 bases left in between. The CDR3 spells CAISAGGENEAFF. Here the CDR3 DNA reads TGTGCCATCAGTGCGGGGGGCGAGAATGAAGCTTTCTTT.

V usage is TRBV20-1 and J usage is TRBJ1-2; possible D gene TRBD1, 5 bases. V lost 5 bases and J lost 4, with 14 bases in between. The germline V gene has CDR1 DFQATT and CDR2 SNEGSKA (reference sequence). The CDR3 length is 13 residues. For the CDR3, the DNA is TGCAGTGCTCCCAAGGGACTGTCCTATGGCTACACCTTC. Translating it yields CSAPKGLSYGYTF.

J is TRBJ1-1 and V is TRBV6-6, with TRBD1 identical over 7 bases. Germline values: CDR1 MNHNY, CDR2 SVGAGI (reference sequence). The CDR3 sequence is 18 residues long. Trimming removed 3 bases from V and 2 bases from J; junction bases left unmatched: 15. This CDR3 is CASSYLVVGGATNTEAFF. Written as DNA, the CDR3 is TGTGCCAGCAGTTATCTTGTGGTAGGGGGCGCGACTAACACTGAAGCTTTCTTT.

The V gene is TRBV19, the J gene TRBJ1-5, with D hard to call. The CDR3 sequence is 14 residues long. CDR1 LNHDA and CDR2 SQIVND come from the germline V gene (reference sequence). V dropped 4 bases and J dropped 11 bases, with 18 bases sitting between them. The CDR3 here is CASSTRSGLETQHF. As DNA, the CDR3 is TGTGCCAGTAGTACAAGATCTGGATTGGAGACCCAGCATTTT.

This clonotype has a handful of counts. Mismatch with germline at one junction end may stem from a read error. The chain employs TRBV5-1 and TRBJ1-4; tentative D call: TRBD1 (5 bases). In germline, CDR1 is SGHRS, CDR2 YFSETQ. The CDR3 is 13 amino acids. Written as DNA, the CDR3 is TGTGCCAGCGCCATCAGGGTGCATGAAAAACTGTTTTTT. Protein product: CASAIRVHEKLFF.

The chain joins TRBV5-1 to TRBJ2-5; TRBD2 might be the D (5 bases). Trimming took off 4 bases at V and 9 bases at J, with 13 bases between the two ends. The CDR3 is made up of 12 amino acids. Germline CDR1 and CDR2: SGHRS and YFSETQ. The CDR3 nucleotides are TGCGCCAGCAGCCATCCTGCGGGCCCCCAGTACTTC. This encodes CASSHPAGPQYF.